A single sample is the source of the 4 T cell receptor beta chains below, sequenced in a study of metastatic and nonmetastatic thyroid tumors. Thyroid surgery took place with no prior treatment in any patient. With MiXCR, TCRdb reprocessed the PCR reads. The sample has around 15,000 clones, less than 4% seen once. The sample comprised tumor tissue. These receptors all stem from a female donor with papillary thyroid cancer or a benign thyroid nodule (not recorded which). Some clones in this sample may be carry-over from other donors' samples.

This clone was seen more than once but under ten times. The V call is TRBV6-1, the J call TRBJ2-2; D gene ambiguous. This CDR3 is built from 13 residues. V shed 2 bases and J shed 5 bases, with 6 bases lying between them. The V gene's germline CDR1 is MNHNS and CDR2 SASEGT. CDR3: CASSERRTGELFF. As DNA, the CDR3 is TGTGCCAGCAGTGAAAGGCGGACCGGGGAGCTGTTTTTT.

The V call is TRBV6-1, the J call TRBJ2-7; possibly TRBD1 or TRBD2 for D (6 bases each). Germline V CDR1 and CDR2: MNHNS, SASEGT. V was cut by 8 bases and J by 7 bases, with 12 bases left in between. The CDR3 is 11 residues long. CDR3 in DNA: TGTGCCAGCCGGAGGGGGTGGGAGCAGTACTTC. As protein: CASRRGWEQYF.

V is TRBV28 and J is TRBJ1-5, with 11 bases identical to TRBD1. The CDR3 has 16 amino acids. Per the germline V gene, CDR1 is MDHEN and CDR2 is SYDVKM. V gave up 5 bases and J gave up 2 bases; unmatched junction bases: 5. CDR3: CASSPRDRGGNQPQHF. CDR3 bases: TGTGCCAGCAGTCCCCGGGACAGGGGGGGCAATCAGCCCCAGCATTTT.

The V and J genes are TRBV28 and TRBJ2-5, with 10 bases lining up with TRBD1. The V gene end was trimmed by 8 bases and the J gene end by 5 bases; junction bases not matched to a gene: 11. Per germline, CDR1 MDHEN and CDR2 SYDVKM. The CDR3 is 15 amino acids. CDR3 bases: TGTGCCAGCCCCCGGGGACAGGGGATAGGGGAGACCCAGTACTTC. Translating gives CASPRGQGIGETQYF.